What follows describes a single T cell receptor beta chain. No cognate antigen has been identified for it. No base qualities exist here, and no much larger clone lies one base off it. V loses 5 bases at its end and J loses 7 bases; junction bases beyond the gene matches: 7. Taken from the germline V gene (reference sequence), the CDR1 and CDR2 loops are GTSNPN and SVGIG. Including the terminal cysteine and phenylalanine, the CDR3 comprises 14 residues. This entry keeps only the CDR3 DNA: 42 bases, framed from base 1. The immunoSEQ Assay, a bias-controlled multiplex PCR, was used to amplify TCRbeta CDR3 regions from genomic DNA. The authors' analysis ran thus. The number of nucleated cells in each sample was estimated by amplification of reference gene primers within the assay. To quantify the absolute abundance of each unique TCRbeta CDR3 rearrangement, sequence reads were collapsed and filtered. Productive Simpson clonality was computed per sample as the square root of Simpson's diversity index over productive rearrangements. In its TCRdb copy, this immuneACCESS table keeps in-frame sequences only and misses some clones. Where compared with another copy, unresolved V genes explain less than half of these, and the others have no known cause. That table supplies the V and J calls and clone size; D and trimming were determined from the DNA. The sample table holds about 200,000 clones, of which roughly 82% were seen once. The ten largest clones add up to approximately 12% of the sample.

This record belongs to a study of blood T cell repertoires in COVID-19 (dated by TCRdb to about 2020). General notes on the study: Samples covering the acute and convalescent phases of COVID-19 were provided by collaborators in the United States, Italy and Spain. The samples were drawn from the first 160 participants of the ongoing ImmuneRACE study and from 1,254 subjects provided by 6 global collaborators. The prospective study material was composed of cDNA or gDNA derived from T cells, B-cell-depleted T cells, or PBMCs. Where available, HLA class I and class II types were taken from metadata supplied by the sample provider and were not determined by assay-based typing. Nearly every sample came with metadata listing a de-identified subject ID, COVID-19 status, age in years and sex. The repertoires were released in a freely available public database meant as a resource for research on the immune response to SARS-CoV-2. Subjects who had been exposed to COVID-19, were actively infected with it, or had recovered from it provided the deeply sampled blood TCRbeta repertoires that made up the dataset. Broad study findings and their caveats: The quantity of clinical and demographic metadata differed by source and by participant and was supplied without curation.

Enrolling through a virtual design, the prospective study's participants ranged in age from about 18 to 100 years and lived across 24 United States geographic areas. In the prospective study, cohorts were assigned on the basis of participant-reported clinical history obtained from a screening survey and a study questionnaire. ImmuneRACE Cohort 3 recovered participants were defined by two consecutive negative NP/OP PCR tests, healthcare professional clearance, or symptom resolution. Each participant in the prospective study had whole blood, serum and a nasopharyngeal or oropharyngeal swab collected by mobile phlebotomists. Over a roughly two-month period, participants in the prospective study had the option of providing additional blood draws and questionnaires. Before DNA extraction, blood samples from the prospective study were shipped at room temperature or frozen.

The specimen sequenced was PBMCs or T cells enriched from blood (not recorded which). The V and J genes are TRBV30 and TRBJ2-1; 11 central nucleotides agree with TRBD2. The TCR comes from a man in his forties who had recovered from COVID-19. The CDR3 protein sequence reads: CAWRTSGPINEQFF. The nucleotide sequence reads TGTGCCTGGCGGACTAGCGGGCCAATTAATGAGCAGTTCTTC. The reference TRBV30 and TRBJ2-1 proteins fill in what lies around the CDR3, so the full variable domain reads SQTIHQWPATLVQPVGSPLSLECTVEGTSNPNLYWYRQAAGRGLQLLFYSVGIGQISSEVPQNLSASRPQDRQFILSSKKLLLSDSGFYLCAWRTSGPINEQFFGPGTRLTVL.